Listed below are T cell receptor beta chains from one sample, sequenced in a study of human T cells and chemical hapten exposure. TCRdb used MiXCR to reprocess the RACE reads, holding one entry per CDR3 protein. Of over 75,000 distinct CDR3 sequences detected, roughly a tenth appear once; the ten largest clones hold about 0.95%. The starting material was whole blood, obtained in connection with sensitization to the hapten diphenylcyclopropenone (DPC). Receptors were obtained from a woman in her twenties or thirties with alopecia areata. Some clones in this sample may be carry-over from other donors' samples. The CDR3 runs from the conserved cysteine through the conserved F or W. D genes are given only for firm matches. Not all rows give a size; the values are once, few, many and, for expanded clones, a class.

J gene,D gene,clone size,V gene,CDR3 protein,CDR3 DNA
TRBJ2-1,NA,NA,TRBV7-2,CASSPSRGQFF,TGTGCCAGCAGCCCCTCCAGGGGGCAGTTCTTC
TRBJ1-5,NA,many,TRBV7-9,CASSPISGGNQPQHF,TGTGCCAGCAGTCCCATCAGCGGGGGGAATCAGCCCCAGCATTTT
TRBJ1-3,NA,NA,TRBV7-2,CASSPGTFSGNTIYF,TGTGCCAGCAGCCCTGGGACATTCTCTGGAAACACCATATATTTT
TRBJ2-4,NA,NA,TRBV3-1,CASSQDPLAKNIQYF,TGTGCCAGCAGCCAGGATCCCCTAGCCAAAAACATTCAGTACTTC
TRBJ1-3,TRBD1,few,TRBV5-6,CASSLPGGSGNTIYF,TGTGCCAGCAGCTTGCCAGGGGGCTCTGGAAACACCATATATTTT
TRBJ1-2,TRBD1,many,TRBV3-1,CASSEGQGVDTNYGYTF,TGTGCCAGCAGCGAGGGACAGGGAGTTGATACTAACTATGGCTACACCTTC
TRBJ2-7,TRBD1,few,TRBV18,CASSPLDRVAEQYF,TGTGCCAGCTCACCGTTGGACAGGGTTGCCGAGCAGTACTTC
TRBJ2-5,TRBD2,many,TRBV2,CASRDSGTPGETQYF,TGTGCCAGCAGGGATAGCGGGACCCCCGGCGAGACCCAGTACTTC
TRBJ1-1,NA,many,TRBV5-1,CASSLVAGDTEAFF,TGCGCCAGCAGCTTGGTAGCAGGGGACACTGAAGCTTTCTTT
TRBJ1-2,NA,many,TRBV12-3/TRBV12-4,CASSPTAAGTGYTF,TGTGCCAGCAGCCCGACAGCCGCGGGGACTGGCTACACCTTC
TRBJ2-2,NA,few,TRBV4-2,CASSQLPGETGELFF,TGTGCCAGCAGCCAACTACCGGGAGAAACCGGGGAGCTGTTTTTT
TRBJ1-2,NA,NA,TRBV29-1,CSVVAFSYGYTF,TGCAGCGTTGTGGCCTTCTCCTATGGCTACACCTTC
TRBJ2-1,NA,NA,TRBV18,CASSPPSEYNEQFF,TGTGCCAGCTCACCACCGTCAGAGTACAATGAGCAGTTCTTC
TRBJ1-1,NA,many,TRBV4-1,CASSRYTGSTEAFF,TGCGCCAGCAGCCGGTACACCGGTTCCACTGAAGCTTTCTTT
TRBJ2-4,TRBD2,NA,TRBV9,CASSVGSLAENIQYF,TGTGCCAGCAGCGTAGGCTCACTAGCGGAAAACATTCAGTACTTC
TRBJ2-1,NA,NA,TRBV24-1,CATSDAMGANEQFF,TGTGCCACCAGTGATGCCATGGGAGCCAATGAGCAGTTCTTC
TRBJ1-2,NA,many,TRBV7-2,CASSLEAGRGYGYTF,TGTGCCAGCAGCTTAGAGGCAGGGAGGGGTTATGGCTACACCTTC
TRBJ1-1,TRBD1,NA,TRBV6-2/TRBV6-3,CASVRPGTGGAFF,TGTGCCAGCGTCCGCCCCGGGACAGGTGGGGCTTTCTTT
TRBJ1-1,NA,many,TRBV7-6,CASSLGPRTEAFF,TGTGCCAGCAGCTTAGGCCCCCGGACTGAAGCTTTCTTT
TRBJ2-5,TRBD1,few,TRBV6-6,CASSSSGTAVQETQYF,TGTGCCAGCAGTAGCTCCGGGACAGCTGTACAAGAGACCCAGTACTTC
TRBJ1-1,NA,NA,TRBV28,CASSLLGRRTEAFF,TGTGCCAGCAGTTTGTTAGGGAGGAGGACTGAAGCTTTCTTT
TRBJ1-6,TRBD1,many,TRBV27,CASSERGQSPLHF,TGTGCCAGCAGTGAAAGGGGGCAATCACCCCTCCACTTT
TRBJ2-4,TRBD2,NA,TRBV20-1,CSARGPGLAQNIQYF,TGCAGTGCTAGAGGTCCGGGACTAGCCCAAAACATTCAGTACTTC
TRBJ2-5,NA,NA,TRBV28,CASSPGAGLETQYF,TGTGCCAGCAGCCCCGGTGCGGGTCTGGAGACCCAGTACTTC
TRBJ2-2,NA,many,TRBV7-7,CASSTTGSPGELFF,TGTGCCAGCAGCACCACAGGGTCCCCCGGGGAGCTGTTTTTT
TRBJ2-3,TRBD2,NA,TRBV5-5,CASSLRAGPTDTQYF,TGTGCCAGCAGCTTGAGAGCGGGGCCCACAGATACGCAGTATTTT
TRBJ2-2,TRBD1,many,TRBV12-3/TRBV12-4,CASSFWPPGQIEVGELFF,TGTGCCAGCAGTTTCTGGCCGCCGGGACAGATAGAAGTCGGGGAGCTGTTTTTT
TRBJ2-1,NA,many,TRBV29-1,CSVEDYTGSNEQFF,TGCAGCGTTGAGGATTACACAGGGAGCAATGAGCAGTTCTTC
TRBJ1-5,NA,few,TRBV4-1,CASSQVGLGQPQHF,TGCGCCAGCAGCCAAGTTGGTCTGGGACAGCCCCAGCATTTT
TRBJ1-3,TRBD1,NA,TRBV6-5,CASRGQGIGNTIYF,TGTGCCAGCAGAGGACAGGGGATAGGAAACACCATATATTTT
TRBJ2-5,NA,few,TRBV4-2,CASSHGGRGRTQETQYF,TGTGCCAGCAGCCACGGGGGCAGGGGTAGGACCCAAGAGACCCAGTACTTC
TRBJ1-4,TRBD1,many,TRBV29-1,CSIRGAGEKLFF,TGCAGCATCAGGGGGGCAGGTGAAAAACTGTTTTTT
TRBJ1-5,NA,few,TRBV4-2,CASSKDMSNQPQHF,TGTGCCAGCAGCAAGGACATGAGCAATCAGCCCCAGCATTTT
TRBJ2-5,TRBD2,many,TRBV5-4,CASSLIAGGPETQYF,TGTGCCAGCAGCTTAATAGCGGGGGGGCCTGAGACCCAGTACTTC
TRBJ1-1,NA,many,TRBV5-5,CASSLVAGGEAFF,TGTGCCAGCAGCTTGGTGGCCGGGGGCGAAGCTTTCTTT
TRBJ1-2,NA,NA,TRBV29-1,CSVESGDGYGYTF,TGCAGCGTTGAGTCGGGTGACGGTTATGGCTACACCTTC
TRBJ2-5,NA,many,TRBV12-3/TRBV12-4,CASRPTGTQETQYF,TGTGCCAGCAGACCAACAGGGACTCAAGAGACCCAGTACTTC
TRBJ1-1,NA,many,TRBV7-9,CASSLESGNTEAFF,TGTGCCAGCAGCTTAGAGTCGGGGAACACTGAAGCTTTCTTT
TRBJ2-6,NA,NA,TRBV4-3,CASSPQVGPGANVLTF,TGCGCCAGCAGCCCTCAGGTGGGCCCTGGGGCCAACGTCCTGACTTTC
TRBJ2-6,TRBD1,many,TRBV20-1,CSASRQGSGANVLTF,TGCAGTGCTAGCAGACAGGGGTCTGGGGCCAACGTCCTGACTTTC
TRBJ2-3,NA,few,TRBV5-6,CASSLTSRRTDTQYF,TGTGCCAGCAGCTTGACTAGCCGGCGGACAGATACGCAGTATTTT
TRBJ2-1,NA,NA,TRBV11-2,CASKWGPVEQFF,TGTGCCAGCAAGTGGGGGCCGGTTGAACAGTTCTTC
TRBJ2-1,TRBD2,many,TRBV7-9,CASSHPTSAPRSEQFF,TGTGCCAGCAGCCACCCGACTAGCGCCCCAAGGAGTGAGCAGTTCTTC
TRBJ1-6,NA,NA,TRBV5-1,CASSLDQVSDNSPLHF,TGCGCCAGCAGCTTGGATCAGGTGTCGGACAATTCACCCCTCCACTTT
TRBJ2-3,TRBD2,NA,TRBV27,CASSPERDGSTDTQYF,TGTGCCAGCAGTCCCGAGCGGGACGGGAGCACAGATACGCAGTATTTT
TRBJ2-3,TRBD2,many,TRBV28,CASSLPGLAGGDTQYF,TGTGCCAGCAGTTTACCGGGACTAGCGGGAGGAGATACGCAGTATTTT
TRBJ2-1,NA,NA,TRBV2,CASRIAPTGISGEQFF,TGTGCCAGCAGGATTGCCCCAACCGGGATAAGTGGTGAGCAGTTCTTC
TRBJ2-3,NA,few,TRBV24-1,CATSDSQRHTQYF,TGTGCCACCAGTGACTCTCAGCGGCATACGCAGTATTTT
TRBJ2-7,NA,many,TRBV7-9,CASSLAGFEQYF,TGTGCCAGCAGCTTAGCTGGGTTCGAGCAGTACTTC
TRBJ2-2,NA,NA,TRBV28,CASSKDTGELFF,TGTGCCAGCAGCAAGGACACCGGGGAGCTGTTTTTT
TRBJ1-1,NA,many,TRBV19,CASGESMNTEAFF,TGTGCCAGCGGGGAATCCATGAACACTGAAGCTTTCTTT
TRBJ2-5,TRBD2,few,TRBV4-2,CASSQDWGTSAETQYF,TGTGCCAGCAGCCAAGATTGGGGGACTAGCGCCGAGACCCAGTACTTC
TRBJ2-7,NA,many,TRBV4-3,CASSRLQGSPYEQYF,TGCGCCAGCAGCCGATTACAGGGAAGTCCCTACGAGCAGTACTTC
TRBJ1-1,NA,NA,TRBV4-2,CASSQEDVGRSIAEAFF,TGTGCCAGCAGCCAAGAGGATGTAGGTAGGTCGATCGCTGAAGCTTTCTTT
TRBJ2-5,TRBD2,NA,TRBV4-2,CASSPTLAGGDETQYF,TGTGCCAGCAGCCCAACCCTAGCGGGAGGTGATGAGACCCAGTACTTC